This TCR beta chain was sequenced during a study of blood T cell repertoires in COVID-19 (dated by TCRdb to about 2020). For the wider study: Samples covering the acute and convalescent phases of COVID-19 were provided by collaborators in the United States, Italy and Spain. The repertoires were released in a freely available public database intended as a resource for research on the immune response to SARS-CoV-2. The samples were drawn from the first 160 participants of the ongoing ImmuneRACE study and from 1,254 subjects provided by 6 global collaborators. Where HLA class I and class II types were available, the types were taken from metadata supplied by the sample provider, not from assay-based typing. Deeply sampled blood TCRbeta repertoires from subjects exposed to, actively infected with, or recovered from COVID-19 were included in the dataset. The prospective study material was composed of cDNA or gDNA derived from T cells, B-cell-depleted T cells, or PBMCs. The sample metadata nearly always contained a de-identified subject ID, COVID-19 status, age in years and sex.

V was cut back by 3 bases and J by 1 base, leaving a gap of 10 bases between them. The germline V gene (reference sequence) specifies LNHDA as CDR1 and SQIVND as CDR2. Including cysteine and phenylalanine, the CDR3 has 14 amino acids. The DNA shown is the 42-base CDR3, in frame from base 1. Whole blood was collected in K2EDTA tubes by collaborating institutions according to the institutions' own protocols. Collaborator samples were shipped for TCRbeta analysis as frozen whole blood, isolated PBMCs, or DNA extracted from either sample type. Remarks on this clone: What antigen it recognizes has not been identified. No base-level quality is on record; no much larger clone is a single base apart.

The immunoSEQ Assay, a bias-controlled multiplex PCR, was used to amplify TCRbeta CDR3 regions from genomic DNA. The study's own analysis went as follows. The number of nucleated cells in each sample was estimated from the amplification of reference gene primers within the assay. To quantify the absolute abundance of each unique TCRbeta CDR3 rearrangement, sequence reads were collapsed and filtered. For each sample, productive Simpson clonality was calculated by taking the square root of Simpson's diversity index across productive rearrangements. TCRdb mirrors the immuneACCESS table, restricted to in-frame sequences. Some clones are absent from its copies; in checked studies, under half trace to an unresolved V gene, and the reason for the others is unknown. Clone size and the V and J calls come from that table; the DNA yielded D and trimming. The sample table records some 110,000 clones; approximately 85% of these occur just once. Around 5% of the sample belongs to the ten largest clones.

General conclusions and limits of the study: How much clinical and demographic metadata was included differed by source and by participant, and the metadata was provided uncurated.

This sequence was found in a human donor in a cohort sampled during active COVID-19. What was sequenced was peripheral blood. The V and J segments used are TRBV19 and TRBJ2-7; no D gene call is confident. CDR3 reads: CASSISQVSYEQYF. The DNA sequence follows: TGTGCCAGTAGTATTTCCCAGGTTTCCTACGAGCAGTACTTC.